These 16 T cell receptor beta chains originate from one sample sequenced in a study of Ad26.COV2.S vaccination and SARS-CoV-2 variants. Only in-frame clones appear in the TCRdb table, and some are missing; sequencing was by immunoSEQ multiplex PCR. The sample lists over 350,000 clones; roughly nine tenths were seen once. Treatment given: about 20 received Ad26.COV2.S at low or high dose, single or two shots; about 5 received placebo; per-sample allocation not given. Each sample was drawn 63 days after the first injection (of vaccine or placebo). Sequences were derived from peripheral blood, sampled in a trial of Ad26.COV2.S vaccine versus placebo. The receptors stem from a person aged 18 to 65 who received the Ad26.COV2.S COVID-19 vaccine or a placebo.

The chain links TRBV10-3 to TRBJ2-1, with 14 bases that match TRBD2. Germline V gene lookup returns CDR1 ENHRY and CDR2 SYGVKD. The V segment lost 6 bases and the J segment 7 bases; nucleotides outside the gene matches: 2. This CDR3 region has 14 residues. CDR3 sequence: CAIRTSGGANEQFF. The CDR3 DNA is TGTGCCATCAGGACTAGCGGGGGGGCTAATGAGCAGTTCTTC.

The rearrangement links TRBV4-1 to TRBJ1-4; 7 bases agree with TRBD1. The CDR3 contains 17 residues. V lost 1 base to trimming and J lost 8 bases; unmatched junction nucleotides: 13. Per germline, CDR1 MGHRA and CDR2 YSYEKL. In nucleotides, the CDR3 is TGCGCCAGCAGCCAAGTCTTTGCTCACAGGGGAAGGGAAAAACTGTTTTTT. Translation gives CASSQVFAHRGREKLFF.

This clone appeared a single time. The CDR3 protein is CASSYVSRNEQFF. CDR3 DNA: TGTGCCAGCAGTTACGTTAGCCGGAATGAGCAGTTCTTC. V is TRBV6-6 and J is TRBJ2-1; no reliable D call. There are 13 residues in the CDR3. V dropped 2 bases and J dropped 7 bases, with 9 bases sitting between them. From germline, CDR1 is MNHNY and CDR2 SVGAGI (reference sequence).

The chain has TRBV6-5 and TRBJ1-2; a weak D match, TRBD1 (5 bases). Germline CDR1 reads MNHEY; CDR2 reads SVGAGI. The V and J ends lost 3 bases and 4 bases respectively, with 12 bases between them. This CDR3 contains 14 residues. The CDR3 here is CASSYSYDSYGYTF. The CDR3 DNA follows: TGTGCCAGCAGTTATTCTTATGACAGCTATGGCTACACCTTC.

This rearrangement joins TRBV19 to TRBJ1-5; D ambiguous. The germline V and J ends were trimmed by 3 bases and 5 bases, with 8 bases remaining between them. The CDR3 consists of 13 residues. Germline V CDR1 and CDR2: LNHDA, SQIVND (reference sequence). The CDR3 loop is CASSIETDQPQHF. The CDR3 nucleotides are TGTGCCAGTAGTATCGAAACGGATCAGCCCCAGCATTTT.

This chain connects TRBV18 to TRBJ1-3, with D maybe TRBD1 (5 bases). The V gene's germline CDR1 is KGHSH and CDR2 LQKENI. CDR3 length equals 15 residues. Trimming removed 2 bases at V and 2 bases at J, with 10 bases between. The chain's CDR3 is CASSPGTEPGNTIYF. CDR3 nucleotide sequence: TGTGCCAGCTCACCAGGGACGGAACCTGGAAACACCATATATTTT.

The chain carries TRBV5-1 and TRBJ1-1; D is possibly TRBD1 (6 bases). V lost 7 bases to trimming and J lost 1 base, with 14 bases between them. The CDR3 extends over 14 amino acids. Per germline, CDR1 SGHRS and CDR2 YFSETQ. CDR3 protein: CASGTGPANTEAFF. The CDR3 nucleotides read TGCGCCAGCGGAACAGGGCCGGCGAACACTGAAGCTTTCTTT.

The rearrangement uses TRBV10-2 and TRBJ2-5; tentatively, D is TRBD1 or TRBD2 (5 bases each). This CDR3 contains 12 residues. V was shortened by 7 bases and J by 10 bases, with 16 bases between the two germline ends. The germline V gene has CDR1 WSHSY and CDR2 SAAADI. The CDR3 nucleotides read TGCGCCAGCACCGAGGGGCCCCCCGACCAGTACTTC. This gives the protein CASTEGPPDQYF.

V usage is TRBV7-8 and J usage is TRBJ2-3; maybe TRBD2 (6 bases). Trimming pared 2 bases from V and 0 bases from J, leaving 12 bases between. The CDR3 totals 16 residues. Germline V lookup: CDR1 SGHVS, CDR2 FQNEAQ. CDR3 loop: CASSLNLGGSTDTQYF. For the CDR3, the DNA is TGTGCCAGCAGCTTAAATTTGGGGGGTAGCACAGATACGCAGTATTTT.

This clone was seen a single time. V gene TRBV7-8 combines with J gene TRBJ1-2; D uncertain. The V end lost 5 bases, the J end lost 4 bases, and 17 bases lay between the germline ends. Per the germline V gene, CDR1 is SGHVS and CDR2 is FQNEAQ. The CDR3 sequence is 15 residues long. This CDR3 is CASSKIFTDGYGYTF. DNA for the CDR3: TGTGCCAGCAGCAAAATTTTTACCGACGGCTATGGCTACACCTTC.

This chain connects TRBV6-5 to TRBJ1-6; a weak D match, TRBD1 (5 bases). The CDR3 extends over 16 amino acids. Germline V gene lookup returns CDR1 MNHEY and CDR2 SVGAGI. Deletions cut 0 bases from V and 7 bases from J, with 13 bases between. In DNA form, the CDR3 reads TGTGCCAGCAGTTACTCATTGGGAGGGACCAATTCACCCCTCCACTTT. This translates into CASSYSLGGTNSPLHF.

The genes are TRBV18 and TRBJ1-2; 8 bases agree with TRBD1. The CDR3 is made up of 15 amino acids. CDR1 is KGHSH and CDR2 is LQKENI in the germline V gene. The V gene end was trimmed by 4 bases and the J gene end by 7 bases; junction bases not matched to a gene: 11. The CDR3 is CASSLPSGQAGGYTF. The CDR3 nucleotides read TGTGCCAGCTCACTTCCCTCGGGACAGGCGGGTGGCTACACCTTC. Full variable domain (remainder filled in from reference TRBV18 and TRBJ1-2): NAGVMQNPRHLVRRRGQEARLRCSPMKGHSHVYWYRQLPEEGLKFMVYLQKENIIDESGMPKERFSAEFPKEGPSILRIQQVVRGDSAAYFCASSLPSGQAGGYTFGSGTRLTVV.

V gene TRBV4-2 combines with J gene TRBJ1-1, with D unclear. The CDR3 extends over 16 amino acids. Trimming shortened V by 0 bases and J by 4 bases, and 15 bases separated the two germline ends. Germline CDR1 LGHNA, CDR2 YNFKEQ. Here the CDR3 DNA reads TGTGCCAGCAGCCAAGATAGACGACCCTTGGGCACTGAAGCTTTCTTT. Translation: CASSQDRRPLGTEAFF.

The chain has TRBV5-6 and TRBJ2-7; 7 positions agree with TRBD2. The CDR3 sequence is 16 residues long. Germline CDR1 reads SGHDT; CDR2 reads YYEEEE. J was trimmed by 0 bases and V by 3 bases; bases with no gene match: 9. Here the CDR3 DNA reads TGTGCCAGCAGCTCGCCGGCGGGGGTGAACTCCTACGAGCAGTACTTC. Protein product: CASSSPAGVNSYEQYF.

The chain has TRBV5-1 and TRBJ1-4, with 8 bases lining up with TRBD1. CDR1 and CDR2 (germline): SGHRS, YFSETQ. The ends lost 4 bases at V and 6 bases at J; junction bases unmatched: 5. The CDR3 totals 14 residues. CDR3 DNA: TGCGCCAGCAGCCCGACAGGGGCGGATGAAAAACTGTTTTTT. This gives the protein CASSPTGADEKLFF.

In DNA, the CDR3 is TGCGCCAGCAGCACTACAGGGGTGGGTGAGCAGTTCTTC. Protein: CASSTTGVGEQFF. The V gene is TRBV5-1, the J gene TRBJ2-1, with 7 bases matching TRBD1. The CDR3 runs 13 residues. The V gene end was trimmed by 4 bases and the J gene end by 9 bases; junction bases not matched to a gene: 7. Germline assignment: CDR1 SGHRS and CDR2 YFSETQ.